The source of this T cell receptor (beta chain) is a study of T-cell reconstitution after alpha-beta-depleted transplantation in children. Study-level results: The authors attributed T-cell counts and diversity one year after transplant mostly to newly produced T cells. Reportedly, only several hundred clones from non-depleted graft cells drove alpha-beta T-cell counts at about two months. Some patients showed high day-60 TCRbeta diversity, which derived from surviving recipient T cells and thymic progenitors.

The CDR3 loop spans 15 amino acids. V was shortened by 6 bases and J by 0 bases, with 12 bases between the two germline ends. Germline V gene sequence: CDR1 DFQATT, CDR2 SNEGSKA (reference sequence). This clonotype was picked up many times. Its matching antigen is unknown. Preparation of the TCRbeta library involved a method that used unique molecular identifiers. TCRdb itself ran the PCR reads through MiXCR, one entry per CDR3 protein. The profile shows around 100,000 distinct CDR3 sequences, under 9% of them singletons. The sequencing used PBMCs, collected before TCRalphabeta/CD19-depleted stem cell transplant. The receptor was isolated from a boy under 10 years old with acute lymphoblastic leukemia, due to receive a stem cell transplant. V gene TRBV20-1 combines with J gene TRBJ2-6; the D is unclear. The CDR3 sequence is CSAQRTGSGANVLTF. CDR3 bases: TGCAGTGCCCAGCGAACGGGCTCTGGGGCCAACGTCCTGACTTTC.